The present TCR beta chain was sequenced within a study of post-analysis software for immune sequencing data. General study points: In patients, TRBV5-6, TRBV5-1 and TRBV20-1 belonged to roughly five TRBV segments found more frequently than in controls.

In its sample, this clonotype was seen once. Its specificity is not known. Per the germline V gene, CDR1 is ENHRY and CDR2 is SYGVKD. Trimming left V 4 bases short and J 3 bases short, with 7 bases between. The length of the CDR3 is 12 residues. Unique molecular identifiers were built into the TCR beta cDNA libraries. TCRdb itself ran the PCR reads through MiXCR, one entry per CDR3 protein. The data contain some 890,000 distinct CDR3 sequences, 53% of them seen just once; the ten biggest clones take up about 4.5%. The receptor was isolated from a girl under 18 with multiple sclerosis. The chain carries TRBV10-3 and TRBJ2-7, with D uncertain. The sequenced material came from blood. Written as DNA, the CDR3 is TGTGCCATCAGTGCCGGCCTCTACGAGCAGTACTTC. This codes for CAISAGLYEQYF.